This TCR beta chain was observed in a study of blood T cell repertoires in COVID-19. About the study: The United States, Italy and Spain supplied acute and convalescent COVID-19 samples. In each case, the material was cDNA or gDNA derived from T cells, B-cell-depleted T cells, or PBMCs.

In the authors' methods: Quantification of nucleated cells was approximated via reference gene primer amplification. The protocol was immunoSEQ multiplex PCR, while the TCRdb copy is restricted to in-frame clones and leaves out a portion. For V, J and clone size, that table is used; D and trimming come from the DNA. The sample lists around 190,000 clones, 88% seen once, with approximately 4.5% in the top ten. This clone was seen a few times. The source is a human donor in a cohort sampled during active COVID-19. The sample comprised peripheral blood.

The CDR3 loop reads CASSQDHWTDYNEQFF. In nucleotides, the CDR3 is TGTGCCAGCAGCCAAGATCACTGGACAGACTACAATGAGCAGTTCTTC. The chain recombines TRBV3-1 (or the pseudogene TRBV3-2) with TRBJ2-1; a possible D gene is TRBD1 (6 bases). The CDR3 spans 16 residues. Germline CDR1 is LGHDT and CDR2 is YNNKEL (reference sequence). The V gene lost 0 bases and the J gene lost 3 bases, with 12 bases spanning the gap.